The 9 T cell receptor beta chains below come from one sample, sequenced in a study of cytomegalovirus exposure and HLA in healthy donors. The assay was immunoSEQ multiplex PCR, and TCRdb's table has in-frame clones only and misses some. The sample contains approximately 300,000 clones, around 90% of which appear only once. Specimen: PBMCs. These receptors originate from a woman in her thirties in good health and CMV-seropositive.

V usage is TRBV6-1 and J usage is TRBJ1-1; 10 bases agree with TRBD1. Germline-derived CDR1 and CDR2 are MNHNS and SASEGT. Trimming removed 7 bases from V and 1 base from J; junction bases left unmatched: 6. The CDR3 contains 15 residues. The CDR3 DNA reads as TGTGCCAGCACCCAGACAGGGGGCCGGAACACTGAAGCTTTCTTT. It specifies CASTQTGGRNTEAFF.

The chain recombines TRBV30 with TRBJ2-3; D unresolved. V shed 5 bases and J shed 1 base, with 13 bases lying between them. This CDR3 contains 14 residues. Germline assignment: CDR1 GTSNPN and CDR2 SVGIG (reference sequence). CDR3 bases: TGTGCCTGGGAGGTGGGTTCCCGCACAGATACGCAGTATTTT. Translation: CAWEVGSRTDTQYF.

The rearrangement uses TRBV7-3 and TRBJ2-7; perhaps TRBD1 as D (6 bases). Germline assignment: CDR1 SGHTA and CDR2 FQGTGA. The V and J ends lost 5 bases and 3 bases respectively, with 14 bases between them. The CDR3 is made up of 14 amino acids. The CDR3 protein is CASSQTGPSYEQYF. CDR3 bases: TGTGCCAGCAGCCAAACAGGGCCCAGCTACGAGCAGTACTTC.

The V call is TRBV5-1, the J call TRBJ1-2; 7 nucleotides agree with TRBD1. V lost 4 bases, J lost 0 bases, and 6 bases stayed unmatched. The CDR3 runs to 15 residues. From germline, CDR1 is SGHRS and CDR2 YFSETQ. In DNA form, the CDR3 reads TGCGCCAGCAGCGATCCCGGGACAGCTAACTATGGCTACACCTTC. Its protein is CASSDPGTANYGYTF.

The chain uses TRBV5-1 and TRBJ2-1; either TRBD1 or TRBD2 may fit D (6 bases each). The germline CDR1 and CDR2 sequences are SGHRS and YFSETQ. The CDR3 has 17 residues. V was trimmed by 4 bases and J by 7 bases, leaving 24 bases between them. Here the CDR3 DNA reads TGCGCCAGCAGCCTATACCTTGGGGGCGCCGGAGGGAATGAGCAGTTCTTC. It yields the protein CASSLYLGGAGGNEQFF.

The rearrangement links TRBV9 to TRBJ2-2, with 9 bases fitting TRBD2. V was pared by 2 bases and J by 2 bases, with 10 bases of the junction left unmatched. CDR1 and CDR2 from the germline V gene are SGDLS and YYNGEE. The CDR3 length is 18 residues. The CDR3 nucleotides read TGTGCCAGCAGCGTCCAGCCGTTGACTAGCGGAAACACCGGGGAGCTGTTTTTT. Translation gives CASSVQPLTSGNTGELFF. Looking up the rest from reference TRBV9 and TRBJ2-2 gives the full variable domain: DSGVTQTPKHLITATGQRVTLRCSPRSGDLSVYWYQQSLDQGLQFLIQYYNGEERAKGNILERFSAQQFPDLHSELNLSSLELGDSALYFCASSVQPLTSGNTGELFFGEGSRLTVL.

The V gene is TRBV15, the J gene TRBJ1-6; D call uncertain. V was clipped by 0 bases and J by 8 bases, with 5 bases between them. CDR1 is LNHNV and CDR2 is YYDKDF in the germline V gene (reference sequence). The CDR3 has 13 residues. CDR3 bases: TGTGCCACCAGCAGAGACGGGGATTCACCCCTCCACTTT. This sequence encodes CATSRDGDSPLHF.

The genes are TRBV5-1 and TRBJ2-7, with 10 bases matching TRBD1. The CDR3 runs 15 residues. The V gene end was trimmed by 3 bases and the J gene end by 3 bases; junction bases not matched to a gene: 6. Germline lookup yields CDR1 SGHRS and CDR2 YFSETQ. This chain's CDR3 is CASSSPGQGVYEQYF. The CDR3 DNA reads as TGCGCCAGCAGCTCCCCAGGACAGGGGGTCTACGAGCAGTACTTC.

The chain couples TRBV19 to TRBJ2-1; 8 bases agree with TRBD2. CDR3 length: 15 residues. Germline CDR1 reads LNHDA; CDR2 reads SQIVND (reference sequence). With V trimmed by 5 bases and J by 12 bases, 15 bases remained unmatched. CDR3 nucleotide sequence: TGTGCCAGTAGTCTTGAGACGGGGGGGATAATTGTGCAGTTCTTC. Protein product: CASSLETGGIIVQFF.